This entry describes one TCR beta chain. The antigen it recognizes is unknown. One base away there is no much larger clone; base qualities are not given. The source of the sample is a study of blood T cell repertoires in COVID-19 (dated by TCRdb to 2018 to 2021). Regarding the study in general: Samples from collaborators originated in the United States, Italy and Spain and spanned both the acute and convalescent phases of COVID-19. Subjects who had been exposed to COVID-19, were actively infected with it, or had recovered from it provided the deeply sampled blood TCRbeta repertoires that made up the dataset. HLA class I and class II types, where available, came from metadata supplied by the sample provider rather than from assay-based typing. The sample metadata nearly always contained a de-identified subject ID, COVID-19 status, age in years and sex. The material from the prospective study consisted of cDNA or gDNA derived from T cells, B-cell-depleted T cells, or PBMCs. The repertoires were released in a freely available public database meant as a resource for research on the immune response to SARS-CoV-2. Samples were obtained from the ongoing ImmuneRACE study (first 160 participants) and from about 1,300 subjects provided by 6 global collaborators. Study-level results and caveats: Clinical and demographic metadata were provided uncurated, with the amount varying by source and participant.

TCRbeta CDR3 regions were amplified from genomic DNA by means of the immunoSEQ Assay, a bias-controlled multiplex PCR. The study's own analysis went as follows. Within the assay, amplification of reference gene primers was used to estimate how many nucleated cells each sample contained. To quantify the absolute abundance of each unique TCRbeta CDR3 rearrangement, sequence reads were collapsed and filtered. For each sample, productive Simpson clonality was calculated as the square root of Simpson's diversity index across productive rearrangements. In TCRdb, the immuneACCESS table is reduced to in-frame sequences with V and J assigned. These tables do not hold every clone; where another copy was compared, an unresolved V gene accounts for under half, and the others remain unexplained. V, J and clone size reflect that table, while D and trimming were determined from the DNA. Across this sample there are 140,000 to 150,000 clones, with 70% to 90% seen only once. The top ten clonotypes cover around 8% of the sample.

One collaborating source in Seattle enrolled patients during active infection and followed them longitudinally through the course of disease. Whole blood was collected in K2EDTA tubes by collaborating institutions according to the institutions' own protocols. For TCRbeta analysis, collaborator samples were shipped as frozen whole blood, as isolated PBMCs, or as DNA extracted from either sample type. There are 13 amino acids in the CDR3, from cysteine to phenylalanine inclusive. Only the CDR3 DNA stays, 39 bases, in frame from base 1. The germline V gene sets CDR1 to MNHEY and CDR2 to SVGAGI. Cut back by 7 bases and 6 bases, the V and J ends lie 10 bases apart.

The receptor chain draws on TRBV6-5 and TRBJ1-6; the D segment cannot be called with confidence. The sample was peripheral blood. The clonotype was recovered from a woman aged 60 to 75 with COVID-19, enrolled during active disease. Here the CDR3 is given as CASKRSTNSPLHF. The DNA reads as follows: TGTGCCAGCAAGAGATCTACTAATTCACCCCTCCACTTT.